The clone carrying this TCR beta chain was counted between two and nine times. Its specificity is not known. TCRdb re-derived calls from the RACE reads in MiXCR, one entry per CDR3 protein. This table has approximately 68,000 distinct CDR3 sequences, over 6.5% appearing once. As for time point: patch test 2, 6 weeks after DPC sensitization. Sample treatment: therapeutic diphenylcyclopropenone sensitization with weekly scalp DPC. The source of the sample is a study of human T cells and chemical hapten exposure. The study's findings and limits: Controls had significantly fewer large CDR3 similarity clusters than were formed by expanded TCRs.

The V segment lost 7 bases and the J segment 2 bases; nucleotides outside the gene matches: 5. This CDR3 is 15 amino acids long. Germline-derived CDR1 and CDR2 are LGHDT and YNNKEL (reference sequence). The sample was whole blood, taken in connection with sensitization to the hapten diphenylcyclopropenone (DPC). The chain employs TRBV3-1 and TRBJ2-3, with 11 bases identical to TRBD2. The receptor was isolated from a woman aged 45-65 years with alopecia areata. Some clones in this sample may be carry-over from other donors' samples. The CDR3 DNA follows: TGTGCCAGCACCCTAGCGGGGGGCGCCACAGATACGCAGTATTTT. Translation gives CASTLAGGATDTQYF.